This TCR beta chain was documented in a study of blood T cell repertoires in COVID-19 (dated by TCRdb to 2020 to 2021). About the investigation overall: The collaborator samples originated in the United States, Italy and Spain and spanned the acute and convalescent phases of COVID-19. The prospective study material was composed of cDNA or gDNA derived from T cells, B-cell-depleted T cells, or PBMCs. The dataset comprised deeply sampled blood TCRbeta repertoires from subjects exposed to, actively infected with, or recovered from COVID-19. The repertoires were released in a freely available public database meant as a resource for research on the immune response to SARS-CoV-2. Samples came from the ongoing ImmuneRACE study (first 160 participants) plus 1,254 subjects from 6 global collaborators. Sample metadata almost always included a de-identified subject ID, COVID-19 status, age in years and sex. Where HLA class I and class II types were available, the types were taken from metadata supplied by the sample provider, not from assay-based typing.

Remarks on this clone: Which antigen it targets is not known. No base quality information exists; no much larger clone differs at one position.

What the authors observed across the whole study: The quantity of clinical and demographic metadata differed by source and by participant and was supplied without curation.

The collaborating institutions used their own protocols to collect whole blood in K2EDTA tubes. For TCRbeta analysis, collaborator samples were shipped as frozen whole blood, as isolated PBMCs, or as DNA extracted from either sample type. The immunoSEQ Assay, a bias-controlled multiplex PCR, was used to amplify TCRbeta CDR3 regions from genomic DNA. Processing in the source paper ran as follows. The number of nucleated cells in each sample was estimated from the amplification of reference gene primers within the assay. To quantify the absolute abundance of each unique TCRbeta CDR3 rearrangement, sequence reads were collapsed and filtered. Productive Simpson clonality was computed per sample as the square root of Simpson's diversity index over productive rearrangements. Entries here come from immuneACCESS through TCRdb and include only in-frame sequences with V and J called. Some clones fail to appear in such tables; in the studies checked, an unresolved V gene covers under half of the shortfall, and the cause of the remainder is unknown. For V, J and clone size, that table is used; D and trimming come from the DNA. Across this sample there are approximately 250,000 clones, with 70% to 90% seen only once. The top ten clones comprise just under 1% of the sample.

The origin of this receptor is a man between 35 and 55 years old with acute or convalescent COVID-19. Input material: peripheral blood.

The CDR3 protein sequence reads: CASSYSRQHIEAFF. The sequence in DNA is TGTGCCAGCAGTTACTCTCGACAGCATATTGAAGCTTTCTTT. The receptor chain draws on TRBV6-5 and TRBJ1-1, with a weak D call of TRBD1 (5 bases match). Including cysteine and phenylalanine, the CDR3 has 14 amino acids. Only CDR3 DNA remains: 42 bases, in frame from the first base. V sheds 0 bases and J sheds 7 bases, leaving 12 bases between their ends. For CDR1 and CDR2, the germline V gene lists MNHEY and SVGAGI.